These 28 T cell receptor beta chains originate from one sample sequenced in a study of T cell changes during pregnancy in multiple sclerosis. The table came from immunoSEQ multiplex PCR; TCRdb's copy has only in-frame clones and leaves some out. The table records about 60,000 clones, around 93% of them present only once. This specimen was CD4+ T cells from peripheral blood mononuclear cells, taken in the first trimester of pregnancy. The receptors stem from a female donor with multiple sclerosis, enrolled in a pregnancy study.

J is TRBJ2-2 and V is TRBV5-3; possible D gene TRBD2, 5 bases. TRBV5-3 belongs to the ORF category, with a function that is uncertain. V was shortened by 5 bases and J by 3 bases, with 14 bases between the two germline ends. The CDR3 has 15 residues. This chain's CDR3 is CARSQAGMHTGELFF. For the CDR3, the DNA is TGTGCCAGAAGTCAAGCCGGGATGCACACCGGGGAGCTGTTTTTT.

This clone was counted a single time. This chain connects TRBV7-2 to TRBJ1-2; D unresolved. The CDR3 has 13 amino acids. Per the germline V gene, CDR1 is SGHTA and CDR2 is FQGNSA. The germline V and J ends were trimmed by 2 bases and 6 bases, with 10 bases remaining between them. This CDR3 is CASSLLFRDGYTF. In nucleotides, the CDR3 is TGTGCCAGCAGCTTATTATTCCGGGATGGCTACACCTTC.

J is TRBJ1-4 and V is TRBV2; TRBD1 matches at 11 bases. Trimming removed 5 bases from V and 10 bases from J; junction bases left unmatched: 12. This CDR3 is built from 16 residues. Germline-derived CDR1 and CDR2 are SNHLY and FYNNEI. CDR3 coding DNA: TGTGCCAGCAGTCCGGACAGGGGGCAAACCGTGGGAAAACTGTTTTTT. Its translation is CASSPDRGQTVGKLFF.

This rearrangement joins TRBV29-1 to TRBJ2-1; TRBD1 matches at 8 bases. CDR1 and CDR2 (germline): SQVTM, ANQGSEA. Trimming cost V 7 bases and J 8 bases; bases outside gene matches: 10. The CDR3 is made up of 13 amino acids. The CDR3 DNA reads as TGCAGCGGCCGGACAGGGCCCCGGGATGAGCAGTTCTTC. Translation gives CSGRTGPRDEQFF.

The chain employs TRBV2 and TRBJ1-2, with D unclear. CDR3 length: 11 residues. Germline V gives CDR1 SNHLY, CDR2 FYNNEI. With 3 bases removed from V and 4 bases from J, the gap between germline ends came to 3 bases. DNA of the CDR3: TGTGCCAGCAGTGAGAGCTATGGCTACACCTTC. Translated, it gives CASSESYGYTF.

V gene TRBV18 combines with J gene TRBJ2-2; D ambiguous. Per the germline V gene, CDR1 is KGHSH and CDR2 is LQKENI. This CDR3 has 16 amino acids. Trimming removed 1 base at V and 4 bases at J, with 13 bases between. This chain's CDR3 is CASSPRSRFSTGELFF. CDR3 DNA sequence: TGTGCCAGCTCACCACGCTCTAGATTTTCCACCGGGGAGCTGTTTTTT.

This chain joins TRBV27 and TRBJ1-5; D perhaps matches TRBD1 (5 bases). CDR1 is MNHEY and CDR2 is SMNVEV in the germline V gene (reference sequence). The CDR3 has 15 residues. V lost 8 bases to trimming and J lost 7 bases, with 21 bases between them. The CDR3 loop reads CASSPLGDGGQPQHF. In DNA form, the CDR3 reads TGTGCCAGCTCGCCACTAGGGGACGGGGGGCAGCCCCAGCATTTT.

The rearrangement links TRBV29-1 to TRBJ1-2; D gene unclear. This CDR3 is 14 amino acids long. CDR1 and CDR2 from the germline V gene are SQVTM and ANQGSEA. Trimming pared 4 bases from V and 0 bases from J, leaving 12 bases between. CDR3 in DNA: TGCAGCGTTGTAGTCACGGGAACTAACTATGGCTACACCTTC. This gives the protein CSVVVTGTNYGYTF.

Comment on this clone: One end of the junction fails to match germline, which may point to a read error. This chain links TRBV7-3 with TRBJ2-1; 7 bases match TRBD1. This CDR3 is 15 amino acids long. The germline V gene encodes CDR1 SGHTA and CDR2 FQGTGA. The CDR3 DNA is TGTGCCAGCAGTCATGGGACAGCCTCCAACAATGAGCAGTTCTTC. This gives the protein CASSHGTASNNEQFF.

This sequence joins TRBV7-9 and TRBJ2-7; D perhaps matches TRBD1 (5 bases). The CDR3 loop spans 14 amino acids. The germline V and J ends were trimmed by 1 base and 0 bases, with 7 bases remaining between them. Germline CDR1 and CDR2: SEHNR and FQNEAQ (reference sequence). CDR3 DNA: TGTGCCAGCAGCTTAGGGGGCAACTCCTACGAGCAGTACTTC. It encodes CASSLGGNSYEQYF. The whole variable domain, remainder taken from reference TRBV7-9 and TRBJ2-7, is DTGVSQNPRHKITKRGQNVTFRCDPISEHNRLYWYRQTLGQGPEFLTYFQNEAQLEKSRLLSDRFSAERPKGSFSTLEIQRTEQGDSAMYLCASSLGGNSYEQYFGPGTRLTVT.

The CDR3 nucleotides are TGCAGTGCTTATTCGTATGGCTACACCTTC. Its translation is CSAYSYGYTF. The genes are TRBV20-1 and TRBJ1-2; D call uncertain. V lost 5 bases, J lost 5 bases, and 6 bases lay in between. CDR1 is DFQATT, CDR2 SNEGSKA, per germline (reference sequence). This CDR3 region has 10 residues.

The chain is built from TRBV23-1 and TRBJ1-2; TRBD1 matches at 7 bases. TRBV23-1 is filed as an ORF, its function uncertain. V shed 3 bases and J 4 bases; nucleotides not matched to a gene: 11. CDR3 length equals 16 residues. CDR3 protein: CASSQPVPDRPYGYTF. The CDR3 region has the DNA TGCGCCAGCAGTCAGCCTGTGCCGGACAGGCCCTATGGCTACACCTTC.

DNA of the CDR3: TGTGCCAGCAGTGAAATTGACAGGGGATCTGGGGCCAACGTCCTGACTTTC. Translating gives CASSEIDRGSGANVLTF. The chain employs TRBV6-1 and TRBJ2-6; 8 bases line up with TRBD1. The germline V gene encodes CDR1 MNHNS and CDR2 SASEGT. J gave up 1 base and V 2 bases, and 4 bases lay outside the gene matches. This CDR3 has 17 residues.

The chain couples TRBV6-5 to TRBJ2-4, with D possibly matching TRBD2 (5 bases). Germline V gene sequence: CDR1 MNHEY, CDR2 SVGAGI. This CDR3 spans 14 amino acids. V lost 1 base and J 7 bases, leaving 11 bases between the germline ends. CDR3 sequence: CASSYYGEPNIQYF. The CDR3 coding sequence is TGTGCCAGCAGTTACTACGGGGAACCCAACATTCAGTACTTC.

The V call is TRBV2, the J call TRBJ2-3; 10 bases align to TRBD2. After removal of 6 bases from V and 3 bases from J, the junction contained 9 bases not matched to a gene. CDR1 and CDR2 from the germline V gene are SNHLY and FYNNEI. The CDR3 is 16 amino acids. CDR3 residues: CASRALAGVLTDTQYF. CDR3 DNA sequence: TGTGCCAGCAGAGCTCTAGCGGGGGTTCTTACAGATACGCAGTATTTT.

The chain links TRBV4-1 to TRBJ2-3, with D possibly being TRBD2 (5 bases). This CDR3 comprises 14 residues. The germline gives CDR1 MGHRA, CDR2 YSYEKL. The V end was cut by 4 bases, the J end by 2 bases, with 10 bases between. The CDR3 nucleotides are TGCGCCAGCAGCCTCGGGGTAGTCACAGATACGCAGTATTTT. It is translated as CASSLGVVTDTQYF.

The rearrangement links TRBV28 to TRBJ1-1; the D is unclear. This CDR3 contains 15 residues. The germline V gene has CDR1 MDHEN and CDR2 SYDVKM. The V end was cut by 11 bases, the J end by 5 bases, with 24 bases between. The CDR3: CALAPGLGGWTEAFF. As DNA, the CDR3 is TGTGCCCTGGCGCCGGGCCTCGGAGGGTGGACTGAAGCTTTCTTT. Using reference TRBV28 and TRBJ1-1 for the parts outside the CDR3, the full variable domain is DVKVTQSSRYLVKRTGEKVFLECVQDMDHENMFWYRQDPGLGLRLIYFSYDVKMKEKGDIPEGYSVSREKKERFSLILESASTNQTSMYLCALAPGLGGWTEAFFGQGTRLTVV.

The rearrangement uses TRBV6-5 and TRBJ2-5; 10 nucleotides match TRBD2. Germline loops: CDR1 MNHEY, CDR2 SVGAGI. V was clipped by 4 bases and J by 4 bases; unmatched bases: 3. The CDR3 has 14 amino acids. CDR3 coding DNA: TGTGCCAGCAGTTTAACTAGCGGGGTAGAGACCCAGTACTTC. This sequence encodes CASSLTSGVETQYF.

The chain carries TRBV4-2 and TRBJ1-6; D perhaps matches TRBD1 (5 bases). The germline V gene encodes CDR1 LGHNA and CDR2 YNFKEQ. The CDR3 sequence is 18 residues long. Trimming removed 0 bases from V and 3 bases from J, with 15 bases in between. The DNA of the CDR3 is TGTGCCAGCAGCCAAGAGAGCACGGGGGGTGGCTATAATTCACCCCTCCACTTT. Encoded protein: CASSQESTGGGYNSPLHF.

The chain carries TRBV9 and TRBJ2-7, with 7 bases that match TRBD2. Germline values: CDR1 SGDLS, CDR2 YYNGEE. The V gene end was trimmed by 2 bases and the J gene end by 9 bases; junction bases not matched to a gene: 14. The CDR3 covers 15 residues. The CDR3 DNA follows: TGTGCCAGCAGCGTCTCCGGGACTACGCCGGGTGGGCAGTACTTC. Translating gives CASSVSGTTPGGQYF. Full variable domain (outside the CDR3, taken from reference TRBV9 and TRBJ2-7): DSGVTQTPKHLITATGQRVTLRCSPRSGDLSVYWYQQSLDQGLQFLIQYYNGEERAKGNILERFSAQQFPDLHSELNLSSLELGDSALYFCASSVSGTTPGGQYFGPGTRLTVT.

This chain uses TRBV2 with TRBJ1-3, with 10 bases matching TRBD1. The V gene's germline CDR1 is SNHLY and CDR2 FYNNEI. The V gene end was trimmed by 6 bases and the J gene end by 9 bases; junction bases not matched to a gene: 5. The CDR3 is made up of 13 amino acids. CDR3 protein: CASSRDRGVTIYF. CDR3 in DNA: TGTGCCAGCAGCCGGGACAGGGGAGTCACCATATATTTT.

The rearrangement uses TRBV7-9 and TRBJ2-2; 9 bases line up with TRBD2. CDR1 SEHNR and CDR2 FQNEAQ come from the germline V gene (reference sequence). This CDR3 contains 16 residues. Losses at the gene ends were 1 base for V and 2 bases for J; bases not matched to a gene: 2. The CDR3 nucleotides are TGTGCCAGCAGCTTAGATAGCGGGGGAAACACCGGGGAGCTGTTTTTT. Translated: CASSLDSGGNTGELFF. Based on the CDR3 plus reference TRBV7-9 and TRBJ2-2, the full variable domain is DTGVSQNPRHKITKRGQNVTFRCDPISEHNRLYWYRQTLGQGPEFLTYFQNEAQLEKSRLLSDRFSAERPKGSFSTLEIQRTEQGDSAMYLCASSLDSGGNTGELFFGEGSRLTVL.

The rearrangement joins TRBV15 to TRBJ2-3; 7 nucleotides align to TRBD2. Germline CDR1 and CDR2: LNHNV and YYDKDF (reference sequence). The CDR3 has 17 amino acids. V gave up 0 bases and J gave up 6 bases; unmatched junction bases: 12. The CDR3 sequence is CATSRDGISGARDTQYF. DNA of the CDR3: TGTGCCACCAGCAGAGATGGGATAAGCGGGGCGAGGGATACGCAGTATTTT. The full variable domain, in which reference TRBV15 and TRBJ2-3 provide the parts outside the CDR3, is DAMVIQNPRYQVTQFGKPVTLSCSQTLNHNVMYWYQQKSSQAPKLLFHYYDKDFNNEADTPDNFQSRRPNTSFCFLDIRSPGLGDTAMYLCATSRDGISGARDTQYFGPGTRLTVL.

This chain uses TRBV7-9 with TRBJ2-3, with TRBD1 matching over 7 bases. CDR1 is SEHNR and CDR2 is FQNEAQ in the germline V gene (reference sequence). The CDR3 is made up of 14 amino acids. Losses at the gene ends were 5 bases for V and 1 base for J; bases not matched to a gene: 3. The CDR3 nucleotides read TGTGCCAGCAGCCTCGGACAGGGCACAGATACGCAGTATTTT. Translation gives CASSLGQGTDTQYF.

CDR3 DNA sequence: TGTGCCAGTAGTAAACGGGATAGCAATCAGCCCCAGCATTTT. Protein: CASSKRDSNQPQHF. This chain connects TRBV6-1 to TRBJ1-5, with D unclear. The germline V and J ends were trimmed by 9 bases and 0 bases, with 12 bases remaining between them. The CDR3 length is 14 residues. Germline V CDR1 and CDR2: MNHNS, SASEGT.

In its sample, this clone was seen once. This chain uses TRBV7-2 with TRBJ1-2; TRBD1 matches 7 bases. The CDR3 runs to 13 residues. V was pared by 5 bases and J by 7 bases, with 7 bases of the junction left unmatched. CDR1 is SGHTA and CDR2 is FQGNSA in the germline V gene. The CDR3 DNA reads TGTGCCAGCAGCAAACGAGGGGGCTTTGGCTACACCTTC. Its protein is CASSKRGGFGYTF.

The chain carries TRBV4-3 and TRBJ2-1, with a weak D call TRBD1 (6 bases). CDR1 and CDR2 from the germline V gene are LGHNA and YSLEER. The V gene lost 1 base and the J gene lost 4 bases, with 11 bases spanning the gap. The CDR3 loop spans 15 amino acids. The CDR3 DNA is TGCGCCAGCAGCCAAGGGGGGCCTACATACAATGAGCAGTTCTTC. Protein sequence: CASSQGGPTYNEQFF.

This rearrangement joins TRBV27 to TRBJ1-5; 9 positions match TRBD1. The J segment lost 0 bases and the V segment lost 6 bases, leaving 6 bases of the junction unmatched. Germline V gene data show CDR1 as MNHEY and CDR2 as SMNVEV (reference sequence). CDR3 length: 16 residues. The CDR3 region has the DNA TGTGCCAGCAGATCAAGGGGACAGGGTAGCAATCAGCCCCAGCATTTT. Protein sequence: CASRSRGQGSNQPQHF.